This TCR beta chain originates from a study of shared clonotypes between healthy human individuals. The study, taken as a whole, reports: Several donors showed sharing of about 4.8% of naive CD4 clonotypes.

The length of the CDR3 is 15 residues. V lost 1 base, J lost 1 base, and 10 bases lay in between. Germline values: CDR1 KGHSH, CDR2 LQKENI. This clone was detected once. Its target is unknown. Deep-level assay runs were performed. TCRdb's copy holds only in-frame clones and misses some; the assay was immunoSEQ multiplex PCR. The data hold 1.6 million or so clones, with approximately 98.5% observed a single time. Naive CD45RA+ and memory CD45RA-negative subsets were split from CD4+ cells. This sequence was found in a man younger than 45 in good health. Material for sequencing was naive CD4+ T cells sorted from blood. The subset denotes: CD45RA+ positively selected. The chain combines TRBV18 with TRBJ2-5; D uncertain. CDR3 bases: TGTGCCAGCTCACCACGGGCCAGCCTCCAAGAGACCCAGTACTTC. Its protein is CASSPRASLQETQYF. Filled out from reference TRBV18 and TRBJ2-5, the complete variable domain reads NAGVMQNPRHLVRRRGQEARLRCSPMKGHSHVYWYRQLPEEGLKFMVYLQKENIIDESGMPKERFSAEFPKEGPSILRIQQVVRGDSAAYFCASSPRASLQETQYFGPGTRLLVL.